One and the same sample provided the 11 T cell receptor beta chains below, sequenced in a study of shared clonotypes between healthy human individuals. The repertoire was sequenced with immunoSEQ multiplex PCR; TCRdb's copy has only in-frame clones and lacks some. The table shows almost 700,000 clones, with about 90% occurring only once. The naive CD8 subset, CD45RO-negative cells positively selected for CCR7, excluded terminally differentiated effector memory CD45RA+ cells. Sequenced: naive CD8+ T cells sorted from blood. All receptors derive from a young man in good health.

CDR3 loop: CASSPYLAGHYEQYF. DNA of the CDR3: TGTGCCAGCAGCCCCTACTTAGCGGGACACTACGAGCAGTACTTC. This chain joins TRBV11-2 and TRBJ2-7, with 8 bases matching TRBD2. The ends lost 5 bases at V and 3 bases at J; junction bases unmatched: 9. Germline CDR1 is SGHAT and CDR2 is FQNNGV. This CDR3 contains 15 residues.

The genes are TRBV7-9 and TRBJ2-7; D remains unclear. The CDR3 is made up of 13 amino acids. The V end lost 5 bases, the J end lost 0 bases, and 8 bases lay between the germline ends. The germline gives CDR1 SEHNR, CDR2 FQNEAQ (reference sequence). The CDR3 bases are TGTGCCAGCAGCCGGGTAGCCTCCTACGAGCAGTACTTC. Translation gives CASSRVASYEQYF.

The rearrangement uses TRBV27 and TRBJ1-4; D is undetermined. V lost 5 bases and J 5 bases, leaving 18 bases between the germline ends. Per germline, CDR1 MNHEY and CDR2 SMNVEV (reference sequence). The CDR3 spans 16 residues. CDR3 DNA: TGTGCCAGCAGTCCCCGGACCCACCTCCCCAATGAAAAACTGTTTTTT. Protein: CASSPRTHLPNEKLFF. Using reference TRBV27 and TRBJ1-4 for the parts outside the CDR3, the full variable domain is EAQVTQNPRYLITVTGKKLTVTCSQNMNHEYMSWYRQDPGLGLRQIYYSMNVEVTDKGDVPEGYKVSRKEKRNFPLILESPSPNQTSLYFCASSPRTHLPNEKLFFGSGTQLSVL.

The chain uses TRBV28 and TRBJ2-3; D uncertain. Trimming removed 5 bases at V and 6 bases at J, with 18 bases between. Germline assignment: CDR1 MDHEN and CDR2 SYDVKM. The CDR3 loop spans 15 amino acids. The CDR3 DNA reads TGTGCCAGCAGTATAAGCCGTGGCCACTTGGATACGCAGTATTTT. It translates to CASSISRGHLDTQYF. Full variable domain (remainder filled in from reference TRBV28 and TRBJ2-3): DVKVTQSSRYLVKRTGEKVFLECVQDMDHENMFWYRQDPGLGLRLIYFSYDVKMKEKGDIPEGYSVSREKKERFSLILESASTNQTSMYLCASSISRGHLDTQYFGPGTRLTVL.

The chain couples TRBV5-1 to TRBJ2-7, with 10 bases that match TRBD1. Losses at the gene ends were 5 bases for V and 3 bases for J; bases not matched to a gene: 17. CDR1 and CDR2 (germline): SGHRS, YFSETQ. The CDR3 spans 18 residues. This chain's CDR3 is CASRPGTGVPAVNYEQYF. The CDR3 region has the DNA TGCGCCAGCAGACCTGGGACAGGGGTCCCTGCAGTCAACTACGAGCAGTACTTC. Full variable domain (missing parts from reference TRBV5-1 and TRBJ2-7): KAGVTQTPRYLIKTRGQQVTLSCSPISGHRSVSWYQQTPGQGLQFLFEYFSETQRNKGNFPGRFSGRQFSNSRSEMNVSTLELGDSALYLCASRPGTGVPAVNYEQYFGPGTRLTVT.

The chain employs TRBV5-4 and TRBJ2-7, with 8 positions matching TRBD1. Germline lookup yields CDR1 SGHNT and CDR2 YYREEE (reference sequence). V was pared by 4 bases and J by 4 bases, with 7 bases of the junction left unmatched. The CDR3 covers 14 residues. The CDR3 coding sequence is TGTGCCAGCAGCGGGGGGACAGGCTTTTACGAGCAGTACTTC. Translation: CASSGGTGFYEQYF.

The CDR3 here is CASSVGIGTIRTNEQFF. The DNA of the CDR3 is TGTGCCAGCAGCGTAGGGATCGGGACAATCCGTACCAATGAGCAGTTCTTC. The chain recombines TRBV9 with TRBJ2-1; the D gene is possibly TRBD1 (6 bases). Germline V lookup: CDR1 SGDLS, CDR2 YYNGEE. Trimming pared 0 bases from V and 6 bases from J, leaving 19 bases between. This CDR3 has 17 residues.

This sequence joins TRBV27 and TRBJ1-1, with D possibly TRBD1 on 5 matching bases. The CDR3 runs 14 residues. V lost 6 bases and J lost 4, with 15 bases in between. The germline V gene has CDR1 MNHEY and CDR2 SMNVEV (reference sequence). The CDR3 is CASRGVGSGTEAFF. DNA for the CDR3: TGTGCCAGCAGGGGGGTCGGGTCTGGCACTGAAGCTTTCTTT.

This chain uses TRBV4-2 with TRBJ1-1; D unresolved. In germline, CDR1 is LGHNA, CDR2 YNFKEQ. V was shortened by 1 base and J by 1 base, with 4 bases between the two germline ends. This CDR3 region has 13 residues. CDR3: CASSQGGNTEAFF. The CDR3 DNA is TGTGCCAGCAGCCAAGGGGGGAACACTGAAGCTTTCTTT.

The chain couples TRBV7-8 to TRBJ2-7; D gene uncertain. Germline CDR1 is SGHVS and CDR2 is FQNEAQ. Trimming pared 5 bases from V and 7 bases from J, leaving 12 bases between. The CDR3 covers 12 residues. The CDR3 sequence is CASSPSAEEQYF. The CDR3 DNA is TGTGCCAGCAGCCCAAGCGCCGAGGAGCAGTACTTC.

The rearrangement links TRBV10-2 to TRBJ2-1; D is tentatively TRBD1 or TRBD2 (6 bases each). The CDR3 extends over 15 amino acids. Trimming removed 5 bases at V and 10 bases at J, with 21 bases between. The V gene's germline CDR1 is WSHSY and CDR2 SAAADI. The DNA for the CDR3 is TGCGCCAGCAGTTCCACCCGAGAGGGGGGAAGCGAGCAGTTCTTC. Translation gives CASSSTREGGSEQFF.